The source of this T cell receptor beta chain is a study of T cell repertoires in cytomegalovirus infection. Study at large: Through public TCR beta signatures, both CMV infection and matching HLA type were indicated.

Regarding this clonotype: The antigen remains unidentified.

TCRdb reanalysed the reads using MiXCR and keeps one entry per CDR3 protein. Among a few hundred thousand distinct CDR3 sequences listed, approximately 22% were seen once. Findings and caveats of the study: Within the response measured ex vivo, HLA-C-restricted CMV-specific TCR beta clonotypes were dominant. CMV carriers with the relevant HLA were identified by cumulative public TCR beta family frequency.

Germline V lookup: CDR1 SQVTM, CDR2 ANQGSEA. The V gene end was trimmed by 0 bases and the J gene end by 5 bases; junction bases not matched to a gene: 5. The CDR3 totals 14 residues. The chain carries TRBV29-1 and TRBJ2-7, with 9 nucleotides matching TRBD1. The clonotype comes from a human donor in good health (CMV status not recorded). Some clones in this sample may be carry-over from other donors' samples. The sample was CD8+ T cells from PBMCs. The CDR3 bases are TGCAGCGTTGAAGAGGGGACAGGGTTCAACGAGCAGTACTTC. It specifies CSVEEGTGFNEQYF.